Presented here are 29 T cell receptor beta chains from one specimen sequenced in a study of metastatic and nonmetastatic thyroid tumors. All patients were treatment-naive before thyroid surgery. TCRdb re-called clones from the PCR reads using MiXCR. The data contain tens of thousands of clones, approximately 25% of them singletons. Sequenced: blood. Receptors originate from a female donor with papillary thyroid cancer or a benign thyroid nodule (not recorded which). Some clones in this sample may be carry-over from other donors' samples.

This clone was seen many times. The V gene is TRBV7-9, the J gene TRBJ1-2; the D is unclear. With 1 base removed from V and 13 bases from J, the gap between germline ends came to 7 bases. This CDR3 has 10 amino acids. Germline CDR1 SEHNR, CDR2 FQNEAQ (reference sequence). The CDR3 region is CASSLEGITF. The DNA of the CDR3 is TGTGCCAGCAGCTTAGAGGGTATCACCTTC.

On this clone itself: Relative to the germline gene, one junction end is altered; a read error may explain this. The rearrangement links TRBV18 to TRBJ1-5, with 7 nucleotides matching TRBD1. From germline, CDR1 is KGHSH and CDR2 LQKENI. The CDR3 contains 14 residues. CDR3 in amino acids: CASSQQGSDQHQHF. CDR3 nucleotide sequence: TGTGCAAGCTCCCAACAGGGGTCGGATCAGCACCAGCATTTT.

This clone showed up many times. V usage is TRBV30 and J usage is TRBJ1-1; D perhaps matches TRBD1 (6 bases). The germline gives CDR1 GTSNPN, CDR2 SVGIG (reference sequence). The CDR3 is 14 residues long. Trimming shortened V by 3 bases and J by 2 bases, and 13 bases separated the two germline ends. The DNA of the CDR3 is TGTGCCTGGAGGCTCAGGGGTAGAAACACTGAAGCTTTCTTT. It is translated as CAWRLRGRNTEAFF.

This clone ranks as medium-sized (0.01 to 0.1%). The chain employs TRBV6-5 and TRBJ2-7; a weak D match, TRBD1 (5 bases). Looked up from germline, CDR1 is MNHEY and CDR2 is SVGAGI. Trimming shortened V by 0 bases and J by 1 base, and 10 bases separated the two germline ends. This CDR3 comprises 15 residues. CDR3 nucleotide sequence: TGTGCCAGCAGTTACTCGAATGGGGCATCCTACGAGCAGTACTTC. Its protein is CASSYSNGASYEQYF.

By its share, this clone is medium-sized. The rearrangement joins TRBV6-2 or TRBV6-3 to TRBJ2-3, with 13 bases aligning to TRBD2. Per germline, CDR1 MNHEY and CDR2 SVGEGT. This CDR3 spans 16 amino acids. The J segment lost 7 bases and the V segment lost 2 bases, leaving 6 bases of the junction unmatched. The CDR3 spells CASSYTGLAGVNTQYF. For the CDR3, the DNA is TGTGCCAGCAGTTACACCGGACTAGCGGGAGTAAATACGCAGTATTTT.

This chain connects TRBV7-8 to TRBJ2-7, with 10 bases lining up with TRBD1. The CDR3 length is 14 residues. V lost 5 bases to trimming and J lost 5 bases; unmatched junction nucleotides: 6. CDR1 is SGHVS and CDR2 is FQNEAQ in the germline V gene. The CDR3 reads CASSTGQGVDEQYV. The CDR3 DNA reads TGTGCCAGCAGCACCGGACAGGGGGTGGACGAGCAGTACGTC.

This clone was seen at least ten times. The gene calls are TRBV20-1 and TRBJ2-7; weak D call: TRBD1 (6 bases). CDR1 and CDR2 (germline): DFQATT, SNEGSKA (reference sequence). Trimming took off 2 bases at V and 6 bases at J, with 11 bases between the two ends. CDR3 length: 12 amino acids. For the CDR3, the DNA is TGCAGTGCTAGAAGATCAGGGGCCGAGCAGTACTTC. Translated, it gives CSARRSGAEQYF.

This clone was observed at least ten times. CDR3 in amino acids: CASSQVSGTYEQYF. In DNA, the CDR3 is TGTGCCAGCAGCCAAGTGAGCGGAACCTACGAGCAGTACTTC. This chain uses TRBV4-2 with TRBJ2-7; weak D call: TRBD2 (5 bases). Trimming shortened V by 1 base and J by 2 bases, and 9 bases separated the two germline ends. Germline V gives CDR1 LGHNA, CDR2 YNFKEQ. CDR3 length equals 14 residues.

The rearrangement joins TRBV6-1 to TRBJ1-2; D might be TRBD1 (5 bases). The CDR3 extends over 13 amino acids. Germline loops: CDR1 MNHNS, CDR2 SASEGT. V was pared by 6 bases and J by 13 bases, with 21 bases between. The CDR3 region is CASSATRDYAFTF. The CDR3 nucleotides read TGTGCCAGCAGCGCTACCAGGGATTATGCCTTCACCTTC.

This clone was picked up many times. DNA for the CDR3: TGTGCCAGCAGTAAGGACAGGAACTACGAGCAGTACTTC. Translated, it gives CASSKDRNYEQYF. V gene TRBV28 combines with J gene TRBJ2-7, with 7 positions matching TRBD1. The CDR3 consists of 13 residues. V dropped 5 bases and J dropped 3; count of bases not matched to a gene: 4. Germline assignment: CDR1 MDHEN and CDR2 SYDVKM. The complete variable domain, with remaining parts taken from reference TRBV28 and TRBJ2-7, reads DVKVTQSSRYLVKRTGEKVFLECVQDMDHENMFWYRQDPGLGLRLIYFSYDVKMKEKGDIPEGYSVSREKKERFSLILESASTNQTSMYLCASSKDRNYEQYFGPGTRLTVT.

This clone was recorded many times. J is TRBJ2-7 and V is TRBV4-2; D not certain. V was pared by 1 base and J by 1 base, with 2 bases between. Germline CDR1 reads LGHNA; CDR2 reads YNFKEQ. CDR3 length equals 12 residues. The CDR3, as DNA: TGTGCCAGCAGCCAAGTGTCCTACGAGCAGTACTTC. Its protein product is CASSQVSYEQYF.

Regarding this clone: One junction end disagrees with the germline gene, perhaps due to a read error. At the DNA level, this CDR3 is encoded by other sequences in the same sample as well. The gene calls are TRBV30 and TRBJ2-2, with D perhaps matching TRBD2 (5 bases). Germline V lookup: CDR1 GTSNPN, CDR2 SVGIG (reference sequence). The CDR3 sequence is 8 residues long. This CDR3 is CASGELFF. The DNA of the CDR3 is TGTGCCTCCGGGGAGCTTTTTTTT.

This clone was recorded many times. Being one base from a much bigger clone, this may be a read error. V is TRBV28 and J is TRBJ2-5; no definite D call. Germline CDR1 MDHEN, CDR2 SYDVKM. The CDR3 sequence is 11 residues long. V gave up 5 bases and J gave up 9 bases, with 10 bases separating them. The CDR3 here is CASSTRRPQYF. The CDR3 DNA is TGTGCCAGCAGTACACGTCGTCCCCAGTACTTC.

This chain links TRBV27 with TRBJ2-7; TRBD2 matches 8 bases. The germline gives CDR1 MNHEY, CDR2 SMNVEV (reference sequence). The CDR3 runs 14 residues. CDR3 region: CAPPYRAGGSEQYF. For the CDR3, the DNA is TGTGCACCTCCCTACCGGGCGGGAGGCAGCGAGCAGTACTTC.

This clone is medium-sized (0.01 to 0.1%). The chain has TRBV6-1 and TRBJ2-7; TRBD1 might be the D (7 bases). Germline V gene sequence: CDR1 MNHNS, CDR2 SASEGT. This CDR3 has 15 residues. The V gene lost 10 bases and the J gene lost 8 bases, with 27 bases spanning the gap. The CDR3 sequence is CAIRRGTAGAWQQYF. Written as DNA, the CDR3 is TGTGCCATCAGACGGGGGACAGCCGGAGCCTGGCAGCAGTACTTC.

This clone was detected ten times or more. The chain employs TRBV19 and TRBJ2-2; TRBD2 matches 7 bases. The V and J ends lost 6 bases and 6 bases, in that order; junction bases with no gene match: 7. Germline CDR1 and CDR2: LNHDA and SQIVND (reference sequence). The CDR3 has 14 amino acids. The DNA of the CDR3 is TGTGCCAGTAGGGCGGGAGCGGGTGCCGGGGAGCTGTTTTTT. This translates into CASRAGAGAGELFF. Combining the CDR3 with reference TRBV19 and TRBJ2-2 gives the whole variable domain DGGITQSPKYLFRKEGQNVTLSCEQNLNHDAMYWYRQDPGQGLRLIYYSQIVNDFQKGDIAEGYSVSREKKESFPLTVTSAQKNPTAFYLCASRAGAGAGELFFGEGSRLTVL.

In this sample, this clone turned up many times. The chain employs TRBV5-6 and TRBJ2-7; a weak D match, TRBD1 (6 bases). The CDR3 covers 14 residues. CDR1 SGHDT and CDR2 YYEEEE come from the germline V gene. V lost 4 bases and J lost 8, with 19 bases in between. The CDR3 DNA reads TGTGCCAGCAGCCCGCTCGGGGACACAGCTCAGCAGTACTTC. It codes for CASSPLGDTAQQYF. Full variable domain (outside the CDR3, taken from reference TRBV5-6 and TRBJ2-7): DAGVTQSPTHLIKTRGQQVTLRCSPKSGHDTVSWYQQALGQGPQFIFQYYEEEERQRGNFPDRFSGHQFPNYSSELNVNALLLGDSALYLCASSPLGDTAQQYFGPGTRLTVT.

This clone came up many times. V is TRBV20-1 and J is TRBJ2-6, with a possible D match to TRBD2 (5 bases). This CDR3 has 15 amino acids. Germline loops: CDR1 DFQATT, CDR2 SNEGSKA (reference sequence). Trimming pared 0 bases from V and 4 bases from J, leaving 10 bases between. The CDR3 DNA reads TGCAGTGCTAGAGATAGGAGGCACGGGGCCAACGTCCTGACTTTC. As protein: CSARDRRHGANVLTF.

This clone was picked up many times. This chain uses TRBV24-1 with TRBJ2-1; D is unresolved. The CDR3 has 12 amino acids. V gave up 5 bases and J gave up 5 bases, with 6 bases separating them. CDR1 is KGHDR and CDR2 is SFDVKD in the germline V gene. CDR3 sequence: CATSGYNNEQFF. CDR3 coding DNA: TGTGCCACCAGTGGTTATAACAATGAGCAGTTCTTC.

This clone was seen at least ten times. The chain recombines TRBV29-1 with TRBJ1-1; a possible D gene is TRBD1 (5 bases). Trimming took 4 bases from V and 0 from J, leaving 15 bases between them. CDR3 length: 15 residues. Germline CDR1 is SQVTM and CDR2 is ANQGSEA. DNA of the CDR3: TGCAGCGTTGCAGGGTTAGAGGGTATGAACACTGAAGCTTTCTTT. Translated: CSVAGLEGMNTEAFF.

V is TRBV6-1 and J is TRBJ1-5; possible D gene TRBD1, 5 bases. Looked up from germline, CDR1 is MNHNS and CDR2 is SASEGT. Trimming pared 1 base from V and 6 bases from J, leaving 16 bases between. There are 16 residues in the CDR3. In DNA, the CDR3 is TGTGCCAGCAGTGAAGACGTGGGGGGTACGAGTCAGCCCCAGCATTTT. It yields the protein CASSEDVGGTSQPQHF.

V gene TRBV3-1 combines with J gene TRBJ2-7; a possible D gene is TRBD1 (6 bases). Trimming removed 7 bases at V and 7 bases at J, with 20 bases between. Germline CDR1 LGHDT, CDR2 YNNKEL (reference sequence). The CDR3 has 14 amino acids. CDR3 nucleotide sequence: TGTGCCAGCATCCCCCGACAGGTGGCGGATGAGCAGTACTTC. Translated: CASIPRQVADEQYF.

This clone was recorded at least ten times. The chain is built from TRBV12-3 or TRBV12-4 and TRBJ2-3, with D hard to call. Trimming took 6 bases from V and 6 from J, leaving 7 bases between them. The CDR3 is 11 amino acids. The CDR3 loop reads CASSSKDTQYF. For the CDR3, the DNA is TGTGCCAGCAGCTCCAAGGATACGCAGTATTTT.

This clone is judged medium-sized (0.01 to 0.1%). The CDR3: CASSLPGRARFNEQFF. In DNA form, the CDR3 reads TGTGCCAGCAGCCTCCCGGGGAGGGCCCGTTTTAATGAGCAGTTCTTC. The J gene is TRBJ2-1, the V gene TRBV6-2 or TRBV6-3; TRBD2 aligns across 7 bases. The CDR3 has 16 amino acids. V lost 6 bases and J lost 7; bases outside the gene matches: 15. In germline, CDR1 is MNHEY, CDR2 SVGEGT.

At least ten counts were recorded for this clone. Other DNA sequences in this specimen translate into the identical CDR3. The chain carries TRBV24-1 and TRBJ2-3, with no clear D. The germline V gene encodes CDR1 KGHDR and CDR2 SFDVKD. V lost 5 bases, J lost 1 base, and 12 bases lay in between. The CDR3 runs to 15 residues. The CDR3 spells CATSVGVGRTDTQYF. The CDR3 DNA is TGTGCCACCAGTGTTGGGGTAGGACGCACAGATACGCAGTATTTT.

By share of the sample, this clone is medium-sized. This same CDR3 is encoded by further DNA sequences in the sample. The rearrangement links TRBV27 to TRBJ2-3, with a possible D match to TRBD2 (6 bases). Trimming removed 4 bases at V and 1 base at J, with 18 bases between. The CDR3 spans 17 residues. In germline, CDR1 is MNHEY, CDR2 SMNVEV (reference sequence). The CDR3 region has the DNA TGTGCCAGCAGTTCTCCCCGAGTGGGAGGACGCACAGATACGCAGTATTTT. It encodes CASSSPRVGGRTDTQYF.

This clone has just a few counts. V is TRBV28 and J is TRBJ2-5, with 8 bases aligning to TRBD1. The CDR3 is 14 residues long. Germline values: CDR1 MDHEN, CDR2 SYDVKM. The J segment lost 6 bases and the V segment lost 3 bases, leaving 6 bases of the junction unmatched. The chain's CDR3 is CASSFGQGGKTQYF. CDR3 DNA: TGTGCCAGCAGTTTCGGACAGGGCGGGAAGACCCAGTACTTC.

This clone was recorded at least ten times. The chain is built from TRBV4-1 and TRBJ2-4, with a tentative D call TRBD2 (6 bases). Germline V gives CDR1 MGHRA, CDR2 YSYEKL. CDR3 length: 18 residues. V was clipped by 3 bases and J by 0 bases, with 18 bases between them. CDR3 in amino acids: CASSHLSSGLIAKNIQYF. The CDR3 DNA reads as TGCGCCAGCAGCCATTTATCATCGGGACTGATAGCCAAAAACATTCAGTACTTC.

To note about this clone: A clone one base away is much larger, so this may be a read error. The same CDR3 can be traced to other DNA sequences in this sample. The chain links TRBV29-1 to TRBJ2-3; D uncertain. The V gene lost 4 bases and the J gene lost 0 bases, with 8 bases spanning the gap. The germline V gene encodes CDR1 SQVTM and CDR2 ANQGSEA. The CDR3 totals 13 residues. For the CDR3, the DNA is TGCAGCGTTGCTCCGGATAGCACAGATACGCAGTATTTT. Encoded protein: CSVAPDSTDTQYF.